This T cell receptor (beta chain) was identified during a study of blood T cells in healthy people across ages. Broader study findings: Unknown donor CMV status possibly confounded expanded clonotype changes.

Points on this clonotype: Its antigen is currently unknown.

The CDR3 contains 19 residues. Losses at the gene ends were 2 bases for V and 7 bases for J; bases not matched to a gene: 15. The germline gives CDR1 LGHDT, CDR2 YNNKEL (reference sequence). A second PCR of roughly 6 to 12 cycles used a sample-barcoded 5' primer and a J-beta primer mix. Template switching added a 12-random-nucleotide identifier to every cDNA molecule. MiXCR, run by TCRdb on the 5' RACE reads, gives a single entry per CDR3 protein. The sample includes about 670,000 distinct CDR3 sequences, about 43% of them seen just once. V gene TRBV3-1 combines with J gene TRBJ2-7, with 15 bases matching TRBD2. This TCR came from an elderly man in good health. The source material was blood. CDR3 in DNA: TGTGCCAGCAGCCAATTATCTTGGGGACTAGCGGGGGGAGGGAATGAGCAGTACTTC. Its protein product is CASSQLSWGLAGGGNEQYF.